The clone carrying this T cell receptor beta chain was counted between two and nine times. CDR1 is SGHVS, CDR2 FNYEAQ, per germline. The CDR3 sequence is 14 residues long. The time point denotes: after preoperative PTX-NDP chemotherapy. The sample comes from a study of esophageal squamous cell carcinoma under preoperative chemotherapy. Each CDR3 protein gets one entry after TCRdb re-called the PCR reads with MiXCR. Here the sample spans some 30,000 distinct CDR3 sequences, under 60% being singletons. The chain employs TRBV7-6 and TRBJ2-3, with TRBD2 matching 8 bases. With the DNA end fitting TRBJ2-7 better, the J assignment may be wrong. This sample was obtained from a patient given preoperative chemotherapy. This TCR derives from a human donor with esophageal squamous cell carcinoma. The donor label of this sample is uncertain. This CDR3 is CAGSGGGFTETQYF. DNA of the CDR3: TGTGCGGGCAGCGGGGGCGGGTTCACAGAGACGCAGTACTTC.